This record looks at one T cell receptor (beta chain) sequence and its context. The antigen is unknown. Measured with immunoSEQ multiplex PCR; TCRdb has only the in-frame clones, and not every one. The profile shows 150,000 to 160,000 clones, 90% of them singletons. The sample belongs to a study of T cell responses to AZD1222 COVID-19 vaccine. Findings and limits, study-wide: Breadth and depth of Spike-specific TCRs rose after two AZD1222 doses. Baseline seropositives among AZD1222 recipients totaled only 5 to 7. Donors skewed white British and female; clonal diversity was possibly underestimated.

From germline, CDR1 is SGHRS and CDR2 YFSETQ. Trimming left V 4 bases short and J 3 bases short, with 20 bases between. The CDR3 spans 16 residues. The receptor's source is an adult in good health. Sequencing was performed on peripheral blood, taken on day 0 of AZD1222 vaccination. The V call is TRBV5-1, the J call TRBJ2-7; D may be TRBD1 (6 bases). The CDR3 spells CASSRGQPKTNYEQYF. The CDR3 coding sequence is TGCGCCAGCAGCAGAGGACAGCCAAAGACCAACTACGAGCAGTACTTC.